Listed below are T cell receptor beta chains from one sample, sequenced in a study of identical twins. TCRdb reprocessed the 5' RACE reads via MiXCR and lists one record per CDR3 protein. The sample carries about 220,000 distinct CDR3 sequences, over 8% recorded once. Material: memory (CD45RO+) T cells sorted from blood. These receptor sequences come from a woman aged 18-30 years in good health. CDR3s include the opening cysteine and the closing phenylalanine or tryptophan.

v_call: TRBV5-5; cdr3_aa: CASSLGLGLNYGYTF
v_call: TRBV12-5; cdr3_aa: CASGLTGVSTEAFF
v_call: TRBV3-1; cdr3_aa: CASSLGLAGEQYF
v_call: TRBV18; cdr3_aa: CASSPPSDRETQYF
v_call: TRBV4-3; cdr3_aa: CASSQVGAAPLHF
v_call: TRBV5-1; cdr3_aa: CASRTLPLYTDTQYF
v_call: TRBV10-3; cdr3_aa: CAITGGTQGEGEQFF
v_call: TRBV7-2; cdr3_aa: CASSRANLEQYF
v_call: TRBV18; cdr3_aa: CASSLGTSQGNEQFF
v_call: TRBV6-1; cdr3_aa: CASRNPLRNYGYTF
v_call: TRBV5-1; cdr3_aa: CASSRLGAEGYTF
v_call: TRBV20-1; cdr3_aa: CSARERRVHSNQPQHF
v_call: TRBV6-5; cdr3_aa: CASSYSRNEQYF
v_call: TRBV14; cdr3_aa: CASSQSRQGETSF
v_call: TRBV27; cdr3_aa: CASSLTGDREYNEQFF
v_call: TRBV7-9; cdr3_aa: CASSLAGAGKDYGYTF
v_call: TRBV20-1; cdr3_aa: CSASRDQSSTEAFF
v_call: TRBV5-6; cdr3_aa: CASSWGTSSHEQYF
v_call: TRBV20-1; cdr3_aa: CSARVLLAIGSEQFF
v_call: TRBV27; cdr3_aa: CASSLTGQLLSEQYF
v_call: TRBV6-1; cdr3_aa: CASSPRDLISPLHF
v_call: TRBV4-1; cdr3_aa: CASSQDTGVGGEQFF
v_call: TRBV24-1; cdr3_aa: CATSDSLTTSSYNEQFF
v_call: TRBV20-1; cdr3_aa: CSASFSTGTGELFF
v_call: TRBV30; cdr3_aa: CAGNIQGESDTQYF
v_call: TRBV20-1; cdr3_aa: CSASRGSGGYEQYF
v_call: TRBV9; cdr3_aa: CASSVVSGHYNEQFF
v_call: TRBV7-8; cdr3_aa: CASSQRPGTGQRQYF
v_call: TRBV7-9; cdr3_aa: CASSGSGRVYGYTF
v_call: TRBV6-5; cdr3_aa: CASSRPGAFQYF
v_call: TRBV15; cdr3_aa: CATSPDRGHEQYF
v_call: TRBV7-9; cdr3_aa: CASSLGGPGNIQYF
v_call: TRBV9; cdr3_aa: CASSVEGFPGNTIYF
v_call: TRBV5-4; cdr3_aa: CASSLAGGPQETQYF
v_call: TRBV5-1; cdr3_aa: CASSLKGSSYEQYF
v_call: TRBV10-3; cdr3_aa: CAISALSGVGGELFF
v_call: TRBV12-3/TRBV12-4; cdr3_aa: CASRETVTHTEAFF
v_call: TRBV5-1; cdr3_aa: CASSFGQLLSSYNSPLHF
v_call: TRBV7-9; cdr3_aa: CASSLVSVRGKNEQFF
v_call: TRBV14; cdr3_aa: CASSLIATFRDEQFF
v_call: TRBV2; cdr3_aa: CAGGTGSGNTIYF
v_call: TRBV12-3/TRBV12-4; cdr3_aa: CASRTGTSSYNEQFF
v_call: TRBV6-1; cdr3_aa: CASRTSGGANEQFF
v_call: TRBV2; cdr3_aa: CASRGQGRTEAFF
v_call: TRBV6-5; cdr3_aa: CASSLGTSHNEQFF
v_call: TRBV11-2; cdr3_aa: CASSFLAGGISYNEQFF
v_call: TRBV20-1; cdr3_aa: CSARDFSGVNYGYTF
v_call: TRBV3-1; cdr3_aa: CASSQVATGRYNEQFF
v_call: TRBV6-5; cdr3_aa: CASSYSAGQGKGYTF
v_call: TRBV3-1; cdr3_aa: CASSPLWSSYEQYF
v_call: TRBV19; cdr3_aa: CASSISRTGSSYNSPLHF
v_call: TRBV25-1; cdr3_aa: CASSELDGGAPSYNEQFF
v_call: TRBV5-1; cdr3_aa: CASSLRDTNEKLFF
v_call: TRBV20-1; cdr3_aa: CSAGGTSGGNRDTQYF
v_call: TRBV3-1; cdr3_aa: CASSQAGDPKGTEQFF
v_call: TRBV20-1; cdr3_aa: CSASSRGRGNTEAFF
v_call: TRBV3-1; cdr3_aa: CASSPQGYTEAFF
v_call: TRBV20-1; cdr3_aa: CSARESPLSRYGYTF
v_call: TRBV11-2; cdr3_aa: CASSLGLGRSTDTQYF
v_call: TRBV29-1; cdr3_aa: CSVFAGYGYTF